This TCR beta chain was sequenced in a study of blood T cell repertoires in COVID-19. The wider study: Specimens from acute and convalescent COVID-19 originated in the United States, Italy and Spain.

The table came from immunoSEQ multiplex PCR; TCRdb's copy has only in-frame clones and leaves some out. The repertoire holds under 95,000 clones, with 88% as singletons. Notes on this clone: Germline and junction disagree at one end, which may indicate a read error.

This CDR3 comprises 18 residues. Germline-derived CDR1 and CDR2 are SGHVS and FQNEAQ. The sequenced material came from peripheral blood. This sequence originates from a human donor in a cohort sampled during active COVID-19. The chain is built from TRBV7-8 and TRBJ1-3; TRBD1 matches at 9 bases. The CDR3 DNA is TGTGCCAGCAGGTTAGACGGGACAGGGCATCTCTCTGGAAACACCATATATTTT. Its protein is CASRLDGTGHLSGNTIYF.